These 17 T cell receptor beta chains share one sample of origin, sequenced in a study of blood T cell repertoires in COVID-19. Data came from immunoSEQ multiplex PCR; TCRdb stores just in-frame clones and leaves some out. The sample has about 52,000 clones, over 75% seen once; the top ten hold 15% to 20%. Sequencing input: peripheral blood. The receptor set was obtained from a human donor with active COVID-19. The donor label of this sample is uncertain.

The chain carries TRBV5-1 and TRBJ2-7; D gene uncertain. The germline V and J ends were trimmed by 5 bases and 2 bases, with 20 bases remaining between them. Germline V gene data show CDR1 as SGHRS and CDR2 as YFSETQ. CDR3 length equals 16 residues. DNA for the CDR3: TGCGCCAGCAGTCCGGAACCCGCCACGGCGGCCTACGAGCAGTACTTC. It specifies CASSPEPATAAYEQYF.

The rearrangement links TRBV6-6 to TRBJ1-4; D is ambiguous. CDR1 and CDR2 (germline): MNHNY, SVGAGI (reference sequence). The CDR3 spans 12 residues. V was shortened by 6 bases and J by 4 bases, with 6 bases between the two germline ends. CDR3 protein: CASRRLNEKLFF. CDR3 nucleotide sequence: TGTGCCAGCAGAAGACTTAATGAAAAACTGTTTTTT.

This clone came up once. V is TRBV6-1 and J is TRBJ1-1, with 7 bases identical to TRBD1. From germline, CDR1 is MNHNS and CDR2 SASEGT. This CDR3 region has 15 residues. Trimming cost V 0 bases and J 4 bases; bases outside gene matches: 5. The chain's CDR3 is CASSEANTGVTEAFF. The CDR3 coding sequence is TGTGCCAGCAGTGAAGCCAATACAGGGGTCACTGAAGCTTTCTTT.

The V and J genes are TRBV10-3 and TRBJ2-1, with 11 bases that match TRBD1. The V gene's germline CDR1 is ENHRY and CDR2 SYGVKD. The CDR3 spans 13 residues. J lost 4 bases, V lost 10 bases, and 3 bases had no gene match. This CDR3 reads CATGDRGYNEQFF. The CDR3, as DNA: TGTGCCACCGGGGACAGGGGGTACAATGAGCAGTTCTTC.

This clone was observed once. CDR3 coding DNA: TGTGCCAGCAGCCAACGGGGATCTTCCTACGAGCAGTACTTC. It translates to CASSQRGSSYEQYF. The V call is TRBV3-1 (or the pseudogene TRBV3-2), the J call TRBJ2-7; a possible D gene is TRBD2 (5 bases). V lost 2 bases, J lost 1 base, and 9 bases lay in between. Germline V CDR1 and CDR2: LGHDT, YNNKEL (reference sequence). The CDR3 has 14 amino acids.

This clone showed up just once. CDR3 nucleotides: TGTGCCAGCTCACCAAGGACTAGCGGGGGGTCAGGTTACAATGAGCAGTTCTTC. Protein sequence: CASSPRTSGGSGYNEQFF. The rearrangement links TRBV18 to TRBJ2-1; 14 nucleotides align to TRBD2. V lost 2 bases, J lost 4 bases, and 7 bases stayed unmatched. Germline loops: CDR1 KGHSH, CDR2 LQKENI. The CDR3 totals 18 residues.

CDR3 in amino acids: CASSLSSGLHSGANVLTF. DNA for the CDR3: TGCGCCAGCAGCTTGAGTTCAGGCTTACACTCTGGGGCCAACGTCCTGACTTTC. The chain has TRBV5-1 and TRBJ2-6, with D unclear. The germline V gene has CDR1 SGHRS and CDR2 YFSETQ. V was trimmed by 1 base and J by 0 bases, leaving 14 bases between them. The CDR3 has 18 residues.

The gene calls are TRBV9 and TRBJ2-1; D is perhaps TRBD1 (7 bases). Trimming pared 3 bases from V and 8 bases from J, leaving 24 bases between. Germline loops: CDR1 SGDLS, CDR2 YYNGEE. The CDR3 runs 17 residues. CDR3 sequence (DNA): TGTGCCAGCAGCGAGAGACCAGCAGGGGGGCCCAAAGATGAGCAGTTCTTC. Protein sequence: CASSERPAGGPKDEQFF.

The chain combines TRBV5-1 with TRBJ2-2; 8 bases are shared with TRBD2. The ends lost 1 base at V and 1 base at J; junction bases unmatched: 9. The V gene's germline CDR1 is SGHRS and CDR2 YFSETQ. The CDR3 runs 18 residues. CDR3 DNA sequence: TGCGCCAGCAGCTTGAGGGTTCGGGGGGGCCGGAACACCGGGGAGCTGTTTTTT. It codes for CASSLRVRGGRNTGELFF.

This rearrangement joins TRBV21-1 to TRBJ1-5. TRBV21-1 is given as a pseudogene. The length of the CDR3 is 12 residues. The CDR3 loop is CASGGAAQPQHF. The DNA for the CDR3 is TGTGCCAGCGGGGGGGCCGCTCAGCCCCAGCATTTT.

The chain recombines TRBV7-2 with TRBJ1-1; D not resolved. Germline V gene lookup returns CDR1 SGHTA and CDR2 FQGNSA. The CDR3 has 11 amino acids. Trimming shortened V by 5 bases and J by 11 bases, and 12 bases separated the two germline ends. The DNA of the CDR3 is TGTGCCAGCAGCCCACGAAGGAGGGCTTTCTTT. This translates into CASSPRRRAFF.

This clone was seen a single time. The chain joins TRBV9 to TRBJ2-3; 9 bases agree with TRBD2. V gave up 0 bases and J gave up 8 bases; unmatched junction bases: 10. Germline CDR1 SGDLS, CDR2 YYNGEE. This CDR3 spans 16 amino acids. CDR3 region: CASSVVGSGGRGTQYF. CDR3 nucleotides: TGTGCCAGCAGCGTAGTGGGTAGCGGGGGCCGAGGTACGCAGTATTTT.

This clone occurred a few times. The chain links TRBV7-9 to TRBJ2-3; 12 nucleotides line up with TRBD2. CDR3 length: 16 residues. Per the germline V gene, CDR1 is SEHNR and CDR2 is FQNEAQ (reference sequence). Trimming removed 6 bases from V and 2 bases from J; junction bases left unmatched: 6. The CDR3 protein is CASSSSGGDITDTQYF. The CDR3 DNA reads TGTGCCAGCAGTTCTAGCGGGGGGGATATCACAGATACGCAGTATTTT.

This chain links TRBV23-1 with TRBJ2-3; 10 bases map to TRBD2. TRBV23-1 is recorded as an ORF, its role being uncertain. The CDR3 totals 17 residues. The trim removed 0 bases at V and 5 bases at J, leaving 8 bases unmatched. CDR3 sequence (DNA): TGCGCCAGCAGTCAATCGGTACAGCGGGGGGGCCGAGATACGCAGTATTTT. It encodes CASSQSVQRGGRDTQYF.

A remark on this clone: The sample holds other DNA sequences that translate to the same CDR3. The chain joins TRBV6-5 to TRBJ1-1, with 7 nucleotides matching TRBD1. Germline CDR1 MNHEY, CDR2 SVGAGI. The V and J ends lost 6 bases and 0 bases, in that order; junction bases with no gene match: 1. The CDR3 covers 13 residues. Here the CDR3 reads CASRTGVNTEAFF. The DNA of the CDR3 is TGTGCCAGCAGAACAGGGGTGAACACTGAAGCTTTCTTT.

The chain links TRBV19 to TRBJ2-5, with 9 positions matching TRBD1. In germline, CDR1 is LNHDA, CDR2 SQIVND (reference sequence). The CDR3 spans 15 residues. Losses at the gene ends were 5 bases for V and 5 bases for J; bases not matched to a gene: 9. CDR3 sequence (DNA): TGTGCCAGTAGTCCCGACAGGGGGATCATTGAGACCCAGTACTTC. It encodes CASSPDRGIIETQYF.

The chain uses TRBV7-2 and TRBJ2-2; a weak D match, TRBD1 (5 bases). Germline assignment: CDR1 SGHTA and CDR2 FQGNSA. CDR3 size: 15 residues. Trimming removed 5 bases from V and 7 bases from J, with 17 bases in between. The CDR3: CASSPGQGLIGELFF. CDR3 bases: TGTGCCAGCAGCCCAGGTCAGGGTTTGATCGGGGAGCTGTTTTTT.